This TCR beta chain was documented in a study of blood T cell repertoires in COVID-19 (dated by TCRdb to 2019 to 2021). For the wider study: Samples covering the acute and convalescent phases of COVID-19 were provided by collaborators in the United States, Italy and Spain. Samples were obtained from the ongoing ImmuneRACE study (first 160 participants) and from over 1,000 subjects provided by 6 global collaborators. The repertoires were made available in a free public database intended to serve as a resource for research on the immune response to SARS-CoV-2. Sample metadata almost always included a de-identified subject ID, COVID-19 status, age in years and sex. The material from the prospective study consisted of cDNA or gDNA derived from T cells, B-cell-depleted T cells, or PBMCs. Where available, HLA class I and class II types were taken from metadata supplied by the sample provider and were not determined by assay-based typing. The dataset comprised deeply sampled blood TCRbeta repertoires from subjects exposed to, actively infected with, or recovered from COVID-19.

About this clone itself: The specificity of this receptor is unknown. Qualities for individual bases were not recorded, and no much larger clone is one base off.

Points the paper makes about the study in general: The quantity of clinical and demographic metadata differed by source and by participant and was supplied without curation.

The immunoSEQ Assay, a bias-controlled multiplex PCR, was used to amplify TCRbeta CDR3 regions from genomic DNA. From the authors' description of their analysis: The number of nucleated cells in each sample was estimated by amplification of reference gene primers within the assay. To quantify the absolute abundance of each unique TCRbeta CDR3 rearrangement, sequence reads were collapsed and filtered. Productive Simpson clonality was computed per sample as the square root of Simpson's diversity index over productive rearrangements. In its TCRdb copy, this immuneACCESS table keeps in-frame sequences only and misses some clones. Where compared with another copy, unresolved V genes explain less than half of these, and the others have no known cause. That table furnishes V, J and clone size, whereas the DNA furnished D and trimming. This sample has 300,000 to 400,000 clones in its table, and approximately 89% of those were observed once. In total, the top ten clones hold approximately 2.5% of the sample.

V is clipped by 2 bases and J by 1 base, and the sequence between their germline boundaries is 9 bases long. The germline V gene (reference sequence) gives CDR1 as SEHNR and CDR2 as FQNEAQ. From the cysteine through the phenylalanine, the CDR3 covers 15 amino acids. Only the CDR3 DNA is retained, 45 bases long and in frame from the first base. One collaborating source in Seattle enrolled patients while the patients were actively infected and followed the patients over time throughout the course of disease. Each collaborating institution followed its own protocols to collect whole blood in K2EDTA tubes. For TCRbeta analysis, collaborators shipped samples as frozen whole blood, isolated PBMCs, or DNA extracted from either of those sample types.

Source material: peripheral blood. This TCR came from a woman aged 60-75 years with COVID-19, enrolled during active disease. The chain is assembled from TRBV7-9 and TRBJ1-3; the D gene cannot be named for sure. The CDR3 sequence is CASSLTSLSGNTIYF. The DNA sequence is as follows: TGTGCCAGCAGCTTAACCTCACTATCTGGAAACACCATATATTTT.